What follows describes a single TCR beta chain. The treatment here: oral pan-JAK inhibitor, 5-10 mg twice daily. This sample was taken from a study of CD8+ T cells in alopecia areata. Germline lookup yields CDR1 MNHEY and CDR2 SMNVEV (reference sequence). This CDR3 region has 14 residues. Trimming took off 5 bases at V and 3 bases at J, with 14 bases between the two ends. Reverse transcription of extracted RNA yielded cDNA, which provided the sequencing template. Using immunoSEQ multiplex PCR, the repertoire was profiled, and TCRdb retains in-frame clones only, with some absent. The sample has 85,000 to 110,000 clones, approximately 90% seen once.

The sample was CD8+ T cells sorted from blood, taken between weeks 30 and 35, from a patient treated with tofacitinib. V usage is TRBV27 and J usage is TRBJ2-7, with a possible D match to TRBD1 (5 bases). This receptor was identified in a human donor with alopecia areata. CDR3 coding DNA: TGTGCCAGCAGTACCGTCGACAGCAGCTACGAGCAGTACTTC. It yields the protein CASSTVDSSYEQYF.